These T cell receptor beta chains were read from a single sample in a study of cytomegalovirus exposure and HLA in healthy donors. Assay used: immunoSEQ multiplex PCR; TCRdb lists only in-frame clones, some missing. This sample carries over 100,000 clones, roughly 80% of them seen once, and the ten largest clones take approximately 1.7%. The sequencing input was PBMCs. These receptors all stem from a woman between 40 and 55 years old in good health and CMV-seronegative. The CDR3 runs from the conserved cysteine through the conserved F or W. A D gene is named only where the DNA matches it firmly. Some rows have no size entry. The others give once, few or many, or a class for an expanded clone.

abundance	v_gene	d_gene	j_gene	len	CDR3aa	CDR3nt
-	TRBV7-9	-	TRBJ2-3	19	CSSSRMGGSSLTVVDTQYF	TGTTCCAGCAGCAGGATGGGGGGTTCGTCCCTCACTGTGGTAGATACGCAGTATTTT
-	TRBV7-9	-	TRBJ2-3	11	CSSSPSDTQYF	TGTTCCAGCAGCCCCTCTGATACGCAGTATTTT
-	TRBV7-3	TRBD2	TRBJ2-2	15	CASSPGLASTGELFF	TGTGCCAGCAGCCCAGGACTAGCGAGCACCGGGGAGCTGTTTTTT
few	TRBV5-4	TRBD1	TRBJ2-2	14	CASSYYRGAGELFF	TGTGCCAGCAGTTACTACAGGGGGGCCGGGGAGCTGTTTTTT
-	TRBV27	-	TRBJ1-6	21	CASSFQPPGRGKGSYNSPLHF	TGTGCCAGCAGTTTCCAACCCCCGGGACGGGGGAAAGGCTCCTATAATTCACCCCTCCACTTT
-	TRBV4-3	TRBD2	TRBJ2-2	15	CASSPQGLASGELFF	TGCGCCAGCAGCCCGCAGGGACTAGCGTCCGGGGAGCTGTTTTTT
once	TRBV4-3	TRBD1	TRBJ1-1	16	CASSRYDRGVNTEAFF	TGCGCCAGCAGCCGCTACGACAGGGGAGTAAACACTGAAGCTTTCTTT
-	TRBV28	-	TRBJ1-1	16	CASIPTDRRTDTEAFF	TGTGCCAGCATACCGACGGACAGAAGAACTGATACTGAAGCTTTCTTT
-	TRBV11-2	TRBD1	TRBJ2-1	14	CASTGGPSYNEQFF	TGTGCCAGCACAGGGGGCCCCTCCTACAATGAGCAGTTCTTC
-	TRBV28	TRBD2	TRBJ2-1	16	CASSDPAGGKTNEQFF	TGTGCCAGCAGTGACCCAGCGGGAGGAAAGACAAATGAGCAGTTCTTC
-	TRBV7-2	-	TRBJ2-7	15	CASTQGTSELAEQYF	TGTGCCAGCACCCAGGGGACCTCCGAATTGGCGGAGCAGTACTTC
-	TRBV4-1	-	TRBJ2-7	14	CASSPGDSPYEQYF	TGCGCCAGCAGCCCGGGGGACAGTCCCTACGAGCAGTACTTC
-	TRBV13	TRBD1	TRBJ1-1	14	CASSLQGAGTEAFF	TGTGCCAGCAGCTTGCAGGGGGCCGGCACTGAAGCTTTCTTT
-	TRBV6-6	-	TRBJ2-7	15	CASSHLDRQGYEQYF	TGTGCCAGCAGCCACTTAGACAGACAAGGCTACGAGCAGTACTTC
few	TRBV9	-	TRBJ2-7	15	CASSVDWGRPHEQYF	TGTGCCAGCAGCGTAGACTGGGGGCGACCCCACGAGCAGTACTTC
-	TRBV9	TRBD1	TRBJ2-5	15	CASSVTGWDSETQYF	TGTGCCAGCAGCGTGACAGGGTGGGATAGCGAGACCCAGTACTTC
-	TRBV6-5	-	TRBJ1-1	14	CASTTVMHNTEAFF	TGTGCCAGCACCACGGTAATGCATAACACTGAAGCTTTCTTT
-	TRBV28	-	TRBJ2-7	13	CASSPRHLYEQYF	TGTGCCAGCAGTCCGAGACACCTCTACGAGCAGTACTTC
-	TRBV6-6	TRBD1	TRBJ1-2	15	CASKTGGTKEGGYTF	TGTGCCAGCAAGACAGGGGGCACAAAGGAGGGTGGCTACACCTTC
-	TRBV5-1	-	TRBJ1-5	14	CASSLTGGNQPQHF	TGCGCCAGCAGCTTAACGGGGGGCAATCAGCCCCAGCATTTT
-	TRBV7-9	TRBD1	TRBJ2-1	12	CASSRTGYEQFF	TGTGCCAGCAGCCGGACAGGCTATGAGCAGTTCTTC
-	TRBV7-8	-	TRBJ1-4	17	CASSSGAPTVRGEKLFF	TGTGCCAGCAGCTCAGGGGCTCCAACGGTCCGGGGTGAAAAACTGTTTTTT
-	TRBV2	-	TRBJ2-5	15	CASSLRGTLEETQYF	TGTGCCAGCAGTCTCCGAGGGACTTTAGAAGAGACCCAGTACTTC
-	TRBV18	-	TRBJ2-7	14	CASSREGVDYEQYF	TGTGCCAGCTCACGTGAGGGGGTGGACTACGAGCAGTACTTC
-	TRBV5-4	-	TRBJ1-2	15	CASASEANAWYGYTF	TGTGCCAGCGCCTCCGAAGCGAATGCCTGGTATGGCTACACCTTC
-	TRBV27	-	TRBJ2-1	12	CASSFAGNEQFF	TGTGCCAGCAGCTTTGCGGGAAATGAGCAGTTCTTC
few	TRBV5-5	TRBD1	TRBJ1-1	16	CASSPIRDRGNTEAFF	TGTGCCAGCAGCCCAATCCGGGACAGGGGGAACACTGAAGCTTTCTTT